The clone carrying this TCR beta chain has ten or more counts. Its antigen is not identified. Time point reported: sample taken at primary tumor resection. MiXCR, applied by TCRdb to the 5' RACE reads, yields one record per CDR3 protein. This table has 8,000 or so distinct CDR3 sequences, 7% appearing once. The data stem from a study of spatial heterogeneity in lung cancer. Study-wide results and limits: Mutation tallies in tumors tracked expanded intratumoral alpha and beta TCR counts.

Trimming took 4 bases from V and 6 from J; bases not matched to a gene: 9. The germline gives CDR1 MDHEN, CDR2 SYDVKM. The CDR3 spans 15 residues. Here the sequenced sample was lung tumor tissue, taken at surgery. The J gene is TRBJ2-3, the V gene TRBV28, with TRBD1 identical over 8 bases. The clonotype originates from a male donor with early-stage non-small cell lung cancer. CDR3 protein: CASSSPSGTGDTQYF. Here the CDR3 DNA reads TGTGCCAGCAGTTCACCCTCGGGGACAGGTGATACGCAGTATTTT.